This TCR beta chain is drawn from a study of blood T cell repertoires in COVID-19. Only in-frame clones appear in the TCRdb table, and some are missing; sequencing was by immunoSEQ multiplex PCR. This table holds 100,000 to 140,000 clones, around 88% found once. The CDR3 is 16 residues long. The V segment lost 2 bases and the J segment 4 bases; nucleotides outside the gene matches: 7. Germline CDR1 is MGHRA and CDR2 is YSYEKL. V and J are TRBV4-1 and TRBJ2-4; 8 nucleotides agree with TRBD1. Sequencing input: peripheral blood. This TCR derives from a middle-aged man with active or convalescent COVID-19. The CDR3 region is CASSQPDRGAKNIQYF. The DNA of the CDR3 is TGCGCCAGCAGCCAACCTGACAGGGGTGCTAAAAACATTCAGTACTTC.